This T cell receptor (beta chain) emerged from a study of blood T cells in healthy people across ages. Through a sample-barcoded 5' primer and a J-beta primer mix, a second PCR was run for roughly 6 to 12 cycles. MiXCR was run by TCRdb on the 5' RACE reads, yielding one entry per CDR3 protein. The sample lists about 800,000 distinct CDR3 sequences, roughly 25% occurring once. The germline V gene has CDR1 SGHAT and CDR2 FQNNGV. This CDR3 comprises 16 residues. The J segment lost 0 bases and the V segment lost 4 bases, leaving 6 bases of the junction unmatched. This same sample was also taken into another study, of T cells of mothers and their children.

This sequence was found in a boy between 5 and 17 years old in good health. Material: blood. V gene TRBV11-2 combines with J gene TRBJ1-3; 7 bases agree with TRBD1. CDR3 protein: CASSSGQLNSGNTIYF. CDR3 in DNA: TGTGCCAGCAGCTCGGGACAGCTTAACTCTGGAAACACCATATATTTT.